This T cell receptor (beta chain) was sequenced in a study of metastatic and nonmetastatic thyroid tumors. This clone was recorded a few times. There were no patients who had received any treatment before thyroid surgery. TCRdb re-called clones from the PCR reads using MiXCR. The repertoire holds approximately 31,000 clones, 25% to 35% seen once, with approximately 30% in the top ten. In germline, CDR1 is SGHDN, CDR2 FVKESK. The ends lost 1 base at V and 4 bases at J; junction bases unmatched: 12. The CDR3 spans 19 residues. The sequence came from a female donor with papillary thyroid cancer or a benign thyroid nodule (not recorded which). Some clones in this sample may be carry-over from other donors' samples. Sequenced sample: blood. The rearrangement links TRBV14 to TRBJ2-3; the match to TRBD2 covers 12 bases. The CDR3 nucleotides are TGTGCCAGCAGCCAAGGGCAGGCCGGGACTAGCGGGCGCGCAGATACGCAGTATTTT. Its protein is CASSQGQAGTSGRADTQYF.